What follows are 15 T cell receptor beta chains derived from one specimen sequenced in a study of T cells in women clearing cervical HPV infection. Using immunoSEQ multiplex PCR, the repertoire was profiled, and TCRdb retains in-frame clones only, with some absent. The data show 30,000 to 45,000 clones, and the top ten clones hold 1.7%. The sample taken for sequencing was blood buffy coat. Every receptor here comes from a woman aged 18-70 years with a cervical HPV16 infection that either progressed to CIN3+ or cleared (not recorded which).

About this clone itself: The read halts 3 residues ahead of the CDR3 end, with the missing end drawn from the germline J gene. V and J are TRBV25-1 and TRBJ2-3; 7 bases fit TRBD1. The CDR3 has 14 amino acids. Germline CDR1 and CDR2: MGHDK and SYGVNS. The ends lost 0 bases at V and 4 bases at J; junction bases unmatched: 1. The CDR3 DNA, read in part, is TGTGCCAGCAGTGAATACAGGGGGTCAGATACG. Amino acids: CASSEYRGSDT. In full, the CDR3 reads CASSEYRGSDTQYF.

Remarks on this clone: The missing CDR3 end, 3 residues past where the read stops, is filled in from the germline J gene. The chain carries TRBV19 and TRBJ1-5; unclear D gene. This CDR3 spans 14 amino acids. The V and J ends lost 3 bases and 4 bases respectively, with 10 bases between them. Per germline, CDR1 LNHDA and CDR2 SQIVND (reference sequence). Incomplete CDR3 DNA: TGTGCCAGTAGTATTTATGAGGGTAATCAGCCC. It is translated as CASSIYEGNQP. The full CDR3 sequence reads CASSIYEGNQPQHF.

With respect to this clone: The CDR3 end lies 3 residues beyond the end of the read and is filled in from the germline J gene. This rearrangement joins TRBV5-5 to TRBJ2-7, with 10 bases aligning to TRBD2. The germline CDR1 and CDR2 sequences are SGHKS and YYEKEE (reference sequence). V lost 1 base and J lost 6; bases outside the gene matches: 7. The CDR3 sequence is 15 residues long. The CDR3 DNA, read in part, is TGTGCCAGCAGCTTGCTGGCTAGCGGGAGCCGCGAG. As protein: CASSLLASGSRE. Given in full, the CDR3 is CASSLLASGSREQYF.

Of note for this clone: The CDR3 is cut off 3 residues early in the read; its end comes from the germline J gene. V and J are TRBV20-1 and TRBJ2-7; TRBD1 is a possible D gene (5 bases). V lost 6 bases to trimming and J lost 3 bases, with 12 bases between them. CDR1 and CDR2 (germline): DFQATT, SNEGSKA (reference sequence). The CDR3 covers 12 residues. The part of the CDR3 DNA that was read is TGCAGTGCCTGGGGCAGATACTACGAG. It encodes CSAWGRYYE. The entire CDR3 is CSAWGRYYEQYF.

As for this clone: The CDR3 extends 3 residues past the end of the read, so its final part is completed from the germline J gene. V usage is TRBV19 and J usage is TRBJ2-3; the match to TRBD2 covers 8 bases. Germline CDR1 LNHDA, CDR2 SQIVND (reference sequence). V gave up 3 bases and J gave up 2 bases; unmatched junction bases: 7. There are 16 residues in the CDR3. The CDR3 bases that were read are TGTGCCAGTAGTATGCGGCGGGGGGTCAACACAGATACG. Translating gives CASSMRRGVNTDT. The whole CDR3 protein is CASSMRRGVNTDTQYF.

A note on this clone: The CDR3 extends 3 residues past the end of the read, so its final part is completed from the germline J gene. The J gene is TRBJ2-7, the V gene TRBV5-4; 7 bases agree with TRBD1. Germline V gene data show CDR1 as SGHNT and CDR2 as YYREEE (reference sequence). Trimming removed 4 bases from V and 4 bases from J; junction bases left unmatched: 5. The length of the CDR3 is 13 residues. The DNA read from the CDR3 is TGTGCCAGCAGCCGGACAGGTACTTACGAG. It translates to CASSRTGTYE. The full CDR3 protein is CASSRTGTYEQYF. Combining the CDR3 with reference TRBV5-4 and TRBJ2-7 gives the whole variable domain ETGVTQSPTHLIKTRGQQVTLRCSSQSGHNTVSWYQQALGQGPQFIFQYYREEENGRGNFPPRFSGLQFPNYSSELNVNALELDDSALYLCASSRTGTYEQYFGPGTRLTVT.

Concerning this clone itself: The read gets to within 3 residues of the CDR3 end, and the germline J gene fills in the rest. V and J are TRBV16 and TRBJ2-3; D tentatively fits TRBD1 or TRBD2 (5 bases each). V lost 2 bases, J lost 6 bases, and 6 bases lay in between. CDR1 and CDR2 from the germline V gene are KGHSY and FQNENV. The CDR3 is made up of 12 amino acids. The covered CDR3 bases are TGTGCCAGCAGCCAAGAGGGGGATACG. Translation gives CASSQEGDT. The full CDR3 is CASSQEGDTQYF.

As for this clone: The read terminates 3 residues before the CDR3 end, so the remaining end is supplied by the germline J gene. The V and J genes are TRBV28 and TRBJ2-7, with 13 bases aligning to TRBD2. V trimming: 6 bases; J trimming: 3 bases; junction bases outside the gene matches: 5. Germline V lookup: CDR1 MDHEN, CDR2 SYDVKM. The CDR3 has 15 residues. The part of the CDR3 DNA that was read is TGTGCCAGCAGGCGGACTAGCGGGGGCATCTACGAG. It specifies CASRRTSGGIYE. The full CDR3 sequence reads CASRRTSGGIYEQYF. Complete variable domain (other parts from reference TRBV28 and TRBJ2-7): DVKVTQSSRYLVKRTGEKVFLECVQDMDHENMFWYRQDPGLGLRLIYFSYDVKMKEKGDIPEGYSVSREKKERFSLILESASTNQTSMYLCASRRTSGGIYEQYFGPGTRLTVT.

In regard to this clone: The read ends 3 residues shy of where the CDR3 ends; the end is completed using the germline J gene. The genes are TRBV5-1 and TRBJ2-3; a possible D gene is TRBD1 (6 bases). The CDR3 extends over 15 amino acids. CDR1 is SGHRS, CDR2 YFSETQ, per germline. V was pared by 2 bases and J by 6 bases, with 16 bases between. CDR3 region: CASSLDGGWLDTQYF. The sequenced CDR3 bases are TGCGCCAGCAGCTTAGATGGGGGCTGGTTGGATACG.

On this clone: The read ends 3 residues shy of where the CDR3 ends; the end is completed using the germline J gene. The chain couples TRBV6-1 to TRBJ2-2; 7 positions match TRBD1. The germline gives CDR1 MNHNS, CDR2 SASEGT. V trimming: 4 bases; J trimming: 5 bases; junction bases outside the gene matches: 7. This CDR3 is built from 15 residues. The sequenced CDR3 bases are TGTGCCAGCAGTGGAACAGGGGTGGGAACCGGGGAG. Translated: CASSGTGVGTGE. The full CDR3 protein reads CASSGTGVGTGELFF.

With regard to this clone: With the read ending 3 residues before the CDR3 end, the germline J gene is used to fill in that end. The chain is built from TRBV29-1 and TRBJ1-2; 11 nucleotides line up with TRBD1. Germline CDR1 and CDR2: SQVTM and ANQGSEA. The CDR3 has 12 residues. The CDR3: CSVEGTGGSYTF. The CDR3 DNA, read in part, is TGCAGCGTTGAGGGGACAGGGGGGAGC.

In regard to this clone: Read coverage stops 3 residues before the CDR3 terminus; the germline J gene supplies the remainder. V gene TRBV19 combines with J gene TRBJ2-7, with 9 positions matching TRBD1. With 3 bases clipped from V and 4 bases from J, the junction kept 4 bases outside the gene matches. This CDR3 is built from 14 residues. Per germline, CDR1 LNHDA and CDR2 SQIVND (reference sequence). The CDR3 loop is CASSMGTGTYEQYF. CDR3 DNA (partial): TGTGCCAGTAGTATGGGGACAGGGACTTACGAG. Looking up the rest from reference TRBV19 and TRBJ2-7 gives the full variable domain: DGGITQSPKYLFRKEGQNVTLSCEQNLNHDAMYWYRQDPGQGLRLIYYSQIVNDFQKGDIAEGYSVSREKKESFPLTVTSAQKNPTAFYLCASSMGTGTYEQYFGPGTRLTVT.

In regard to this clone: The CDR3 end lies 3 residues beyond the end of the read and is filled in from the germline J gene. The V gene is TRBV2, the J gene TRBJ1-5; the D gene is possibly TRBD1 (5 bases). V was shortened by 3 bases and J by 2 bases, with 11 bases between the two germline ends. Germline-derived CDR1 and CDR2 are SNHLY and FYNNEI. The CDR3 extends over 15 amino acids. The CDR3 DNA, read in part, is TGTGCCAGCAGTGAGGGGGGGAACGGCAATCAGCCC. Translated, it gives CASSEGGNGNQP. The entire CDR3 reads CASSEGGNGNQPQHF.

On this clone itself: The read ends 3 residues before the CDR3 terminus; that terminus is restored from the germline J gene. The rearrangement links TRBV19 to TRBJ2-4; unclear D gene. The germline V gene has CDR1 LNHDA and CDR2 SQIVND (reference sequence). The CDR3 extends over 13 amino acids. The CDR3 sequence is CASSIKVNYGQYF. The covered CDR3 bases are TGTGCCAGTAGTATAAAGGTTAACTATGGT.

A word on this clone: The read halts 3 residues ahead of the CDR3 end, with the missing end drawn from the germline J gene. This chain connects TRBV7-9 to TRBJ2-4; the D gene is possibly TRBD1 (6 bases). This CDR3 region has 14 residues. Looked up from germline, CDR1 is SEHNR and CDR2 is FQNEAQ (reference sequence). The CDR3 loop is CASQTDSSLYGQYF. The sequenced part of the CDR3 DNA is TGTGCCAGCCAGACGGACAGTTCCCTCTATGGT. Full variable domain (remainder filled in from reference TRBV7-9 and TRBJ2-4): DTGVSQNPRHKITKRGQNVTFRCDPISEHNRLYWYRQTLGQGPEFLTYFQNEAQLEKSRLLSDRFSAERPKGSFSTLEIQRTEQGDSAMYLCASQTDSSLYGQYFGAGTRLSVL.